This T cell receptor beta chain was sequenced during a study of CXCR3-negative and CXCR3-positive naive CD8 T cells. UMI-tagged TRB cDNA libraries were built via 5' RACE. After re-calling the 5' RACE reads, TCRdb lists one entry per CDR3 protein, DNA absent. The sample has 110,000 or so distinct CDR3 sequences. The study's findings and limits: The study found more hydrophobic TRB CDR3s in CXCR3-positive naive cells than in CXCR3-negative naive cells.

Regarding this clonotype: Its antigen is still unknown.

The CDR3 contains 14 residues. Germline V CDR1 and CDR2: SGHVS, FNYEAQ. The sequenced material came from naive CXCR3+ CD8+ T cells from blood. The subset was: CD45RO-CCR7+CD27+CD95- naive CD8+ T cells expressing CXCR3 (TNR3+). The receptor's source is a human donor in good health. Some clones in this sample may be carry-over from other donors' samples. The V gene is TRBV7-6, the J gene TRBJ2-1. CDR3 residues: CASSLGGSYNEQLF.